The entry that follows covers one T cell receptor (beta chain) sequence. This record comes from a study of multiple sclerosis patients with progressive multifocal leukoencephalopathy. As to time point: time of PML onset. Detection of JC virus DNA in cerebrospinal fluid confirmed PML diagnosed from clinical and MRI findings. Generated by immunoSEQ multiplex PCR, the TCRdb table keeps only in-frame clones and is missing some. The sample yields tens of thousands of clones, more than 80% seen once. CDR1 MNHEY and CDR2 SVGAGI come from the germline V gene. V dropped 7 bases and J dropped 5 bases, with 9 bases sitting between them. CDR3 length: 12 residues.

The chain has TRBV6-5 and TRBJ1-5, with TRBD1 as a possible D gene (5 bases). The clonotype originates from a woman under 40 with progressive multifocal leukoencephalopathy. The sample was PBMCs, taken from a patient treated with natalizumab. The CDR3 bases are TGTGCCAGCACAGGGTCGGATCAGCCCCAGCATTTT. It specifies CASTGSDQPQHF.